This entry lists 30 T cell receptor beta chains sequenced from one sample in a study of shared clonotypes between healthy human individuals. Positive CCR7 selection of CD45RO-negative cells yielded the naive CD8 cells, and terminally differentiated effector memory CD45RA+ cells were excluded. The protocol was immunoSEQ multiplex PCR, while the TCRdb copy is restricted to in-frame clones and leaves out a portion. The sample has hundreds of thousands of clones; about 95% are singletons. Sequences were obtained from naive CD8+ T cells sorted from blood. These receptors all stem from a woman younger than 45 in good health.

The chain uses TRBV19 and TRBJ2-5; 9 bases fit TRBD1. CDR3 length: 16 amino acids. Per germline, CDR1 LNHDA and CDR2 SQIVND (reference sequence). The junction had 13 bases not matched to a gene; V was cut back by 4 bases and J by 7 bases. CDR3 residues: CASSSGTGWLSVTQYF. The CDR3 DNA sequence: TGTGCCAGTAGTAGCGGGACAGGGTGGTTGTCGGTGACCCAGTACTTC.

V usage is TRBV28 and J usage is TRBJ1-2, with D possibly matching TRBD1 (6 bases). Per germline, CDR1 MDHEN and CDR2 SYDVKM. Trimming took 1 base from V and 0 from J, leaving 18 bases between them. The CDR3 extends over 18 amino acids. The CDR3 sequence: CASSLSPNRDPANYGYTF. CDR3 coding DNA: TGTGCCAGCAGTTTATCCCCTAACAGGGACCCCGCTAACTATGGCTACACCTTC.

The chain employs TRBV19 and TRBJ2-7, with 8 positions matching TRBD1. The J segment lost 3 bases and the V segment lost 6 bases, leaving 7 bases of the junction unmatched. This CDR3 is 14 amino acids long. The germline V gene has CDR1 LNHDA and CDR2 SQIVND (reference sequence). CDR3 in DNA: TGTGCCAGTAGCACTGACAGGGGAAACTACGAGCAGTACTTC. Protein product: CASSTDRGNYEQYF.

About this clone: Other DNA sequences in the same sample also yield this CDR3. V usage is TRBV27 and J usage is TRBJ2-7; the D gene is possibly TRBD1 (6 bases). In germline, CDR1 is MNHEY, CDR2 SMNVEV (reference sequence). Deletions cut 5 bases from V and 1 base from J, with 6 bases between. The CDR3 extends over 12 amino acids. CDR3 coding DNA: TGTGCCAGCAGTACAGGGTCCTACGAGCAGTACTTC. It encodes CASSTGSYEQYF.

The chain links TRBV28 to TRBJ1-3; D uncertain. V lost 1 base, J lost 0 bases, and 13 bases lay in between. The CDR3 runs to 17 residues. The V gene's germline CDR1 is MDHEN and CDR2 SYDVKM. The CDR3 protein is CASSLSTGLYSGNTIYF. CDR3 sequence (DNA): TGTGCCAGCAGTTTATCAACGGGCCTCTACTCTGGAAACACCATATATTTT.

The V call is TRBV7-9, the J call TRBJ1-4; weak D call: TRBD1 (6 bases). The CDR3 loop spans 13 amino acids. The V gene's germline CDR1 is SEHNR and CDR2 FQNEAQ (reference sequence). V was pared by 8 bases and J by 5 bases, with 12 bases between. The CDR3 spells CASSGQLNEKLFF. The DNA for the CDR3 is TGTGCCAGCTCGGGACAACTAAATGAAAAACTGTTTTTT.

This sequence joins TRBV18 and TRBJ1-1; 7 bases agree with TRBD1. CDR1 and CDR2 from the germline V gene are KGHSH and LQKENI. V lost 4 bases and J lost 0; bases outside the gene matches: 14. This CDR3 has 18 residues. The CDR3 nucleotides are TGTGCCAGCTCACTCACAGACAGGGCTAGAGGGATGAACACTGAAGCTTTCTTT. It yields the protein CASSLTDRARGMNTEAFF.

This clone was seen only once. V gene TRBV7-6 combines with J gene TRBJ1-5, with 7 bases that match TRBD1. CDR3 length equals 14 residues. J gave up 1 base and V 5 bases, and 2 bases lay outside the gene matches. Germline V lookup: CDR1 SGHVS, CDR2 FNYEAQ. CDR3 sequence reads: CASSQQGSNQPQHF. CDR3 in DNA: TGTGCCAGCAGCCAACAGGGGAGCAATCAGCCCCAGCATTTT.

The V and J genes are TRBV5-6 and TRBJ2-3; 13 bases fit TRBD2. Germline-derived CDR1 and CDR2 are SGHDT and YYEEEE. V was pared by 3 bases and J by 4 bases, with 14 bases of the junction left unmatched. The CDR3 is 19 amino acids. The CDR3 DNA reads as TGTGCCAGCAGCTGGGGACAGGCACTAGCGGGAGGGTCGGCAGATACGCAGTATTTT. It yields the protein CASSWGQALAGGSADTQYF.

The chain employs TRBV28 and TRBJ2-5; weak D call: TRBD2 (6 bases). The J call may be faulty, since TRBJ2-7 better matches the DNA end. Germline V CDR1 and CDR2: MDHEN, SYDVKM. The CDR3 contains 14 residues. The CDR3 DNA sequence: TGTGCCAGCAGTTTAGCCGGGAGCACCTACGAGCAGTACTTC. Translation gives CASSLAGSTYEQYF.

This chain uses TRBV4-1 with TRBJ1-1; D is possibly TRBD1 (6 bases). V was clipped by 4 bases and J by 1 base, with 16 bases between them. Germline V lookup: CDR1 MGHRA, CDR2 YSYEKL. CDR3 size: 16 residues. Here the CDR3 reads CASSRNAGHPNTEAFF. In DNA, the CDR3 is TGCGCCAGCAGCCGGAATGCGGGACACCCGAACACTGAAGCTTTCTTT.

This chain uses TRBV7-8 with TRBJ2-7; TRBD2 is a possible D gene (6 bases). Germline CDR1 reads SGHVS; CDR2 reads FQNEAQ. The CDR3 is made up of 15 amino acids. V dropped 0 bases and J dropped 3 bases, with 12 bases sitting between them. Here the CDR3 reads CASSLAAGRNYEQYF. In DNA form, the CDR3 reads TGTGCCAGCAGCTTAGCCGCGGGACGGAACTACGAGCAGTACTTC.

The chain carries TRBV27 and TRBJ2-1, with D possibly being TRBD1 or TRBD2 (6 bases each). CDR1 and CDR2 (germline): MNHEY, SMNVEV (reference sequence). The CDR3 extends over 14 amino acids. V lost 6 bases and J lost 7, with 16 bases in between. For the CDR3, the DNA is TGTGCCAGCAGGTGGGGGGCCCCTCATAATGAGCAGTTCTTC. It yields the protein CASRWGAPHNEQFF.

This chain connects TRBV5-6 to TRBJ2-7; no clear D gene. CDR1 and CDR2 from the germline V gene are SGHDT and YYEEEE. Trimming cost V 0 bases and J 6 bases, with 10 bases left between them. The CDR3 loop spans 13 amino acids. CDR3 coding DNA: TGTGCCAGCAGCTTGGGTTCGGTGGGCGAGCAGTACTTC. The encoded protein is CASSLGSVGEQYF.

The rearrangement uses TRBV16 and TRBJ2-5; D is unclear. Near its end, the DNA agrees better with TRBJ2-7, so the J call may be wrong. CDR3 length: 12 amino acids. Looked up from germline, CDR1 is KGHSY and CDR2 is FQNENV. The CDR3 region is CASSQFSSEQYF. Written as DNA, the CDR3 is TGTGCCAGCAGCCAATTTTCGAGCGAGCAGTACTTC.

In the case of this clone: Other DNA sequences in this specimen translate into the identical CDR3. The chain uses TRBV9 and TRBJ1-1; no reliable D call. This CDR3 is 15 amino acids long. Germline V lookup: CDR1 SGDLS, CDR2 YYNGEE. Trimming shortened V by 0 bases and J by 0 bases, and 9 bases separated the two germline ends. CDR3 DNA sequence: TGTGCCAGCAGCGTAGTTCGGGGTCTGAACACTGAAGCTTTCTTT. It is translated as CASSVVRGLNTEAFF.

The V call is TRBV7-9, the J call TRBJ1-1; TRBD1 might be the D (5 bases). The CDR3 totals 11 residues. The V end was cut by 5 bases, the J end by 10 bases, with 11 bases between. Per germline, CDR1 SEHNR and CDR2 FQNEAQ (reference sequence). CDR3 sequence reads: CASSDDSRAFF. DNA for the CDR3: TGTGCCAGCAGCGACGACAGTAGAGCTTTCTTT.

Of note for this clone: The sample carries other DNA sequences with the same CDR3. V is TRBV27 and J is TRBJ2-7; D is ambiguous. Germline V gene lookup returns CDR1 MNHEY and CDR2 SMNVEV (reference sequence). The CDR3 contains 13 residues. Deletions cut 5 bases from V and 4 bases from J, with 12 bases between. In DNA, the CDR3 is TGTGCCAGCAGTCTGGGTCCATTTTACGAGCAGTACTTC. It yields the protein CASSLGPFYEQYF.

CDR3 region: CASSFPVDLNSYNEQFF. The CDR3, as DNA: TGTGCCAGCAGCTTTCCGGTGGACTTAAACTCCTACAATGAGCAGTTCTTC. This rearrangement joins TRBV7-9 to TRBJ2-1; D perhaps matches TRBD2 (5 bases). V dropped 3 bases and J dropped 0 bases, with 15 bases sitting between them. This CDR3 is 17 amino acids long. Germline values: CDR1 SEHNR, CDR2 FQNEAQ (reference sequence). Using reference TRBV7-9 and TRBJ2-1 for the parts outside the CDR3, the full variable domain is DTGVSQNPRHKITKRGQNVTFRCDPISEHNRLYWYRQTLGQGPEFLTYFQNEAQLEKSRLLSDRFSAERPKGSFSTLEIQRTEQGDSAMYLCASSFPVDLNSYNEQFFGPGTRLTVL.

The V call is TRBV13, the J call TRBJ2-7, with D perhaps TRBD1 (6 bases). Looked up from germline, CDR1 is PRHDT and CDR2 is FYEKMQ (reference sequence). V lost 5 bases to trimming and J lost 9 bases, with 20 bases between them. The CDR3 has 14 amino acids. The CDR3 DNA reads as TGTGCCAGCAGCGCCCGGGACATCAATTTGGTGCAGTACTTC. Its translation: CASSARDINLVQYF.

This chain links TRBV5-4 with TRBJ1-2; D remains ambiguous. The CDR3 covers 14 residues. V shed 7 bases and J shed 5 bases, with 18 bases lying between them. In germline, CDR1 is SGHNT, CDR2 YYREEE (reference sequence). For the CDR3, the DNA is TGTGCCAGCCGTGACCGGGGAGGTCATTATGGCTACACCTTC. Translating gives CASRDRGGHYGYTF.

J is TRBJ2-7 and V is TRBV28, with 7 bases fitting TRBD2. Germline CDR1 and CDR2: MDHEN and SYDVKM. With V trimmed by 6 bases and J by 4 bases, 9 bases remained unmatched. The CDR3 is 14 residues long. CDR3 amino acids: CASSESGNVYEQYF. DNA for the CDR3: TGTGCCAGCAGCGAAAGCGGGAATGTTTACGAGCAGTACTTC.

This clone was observed once. CDR3 sequence reads: CASSPRQEGSGYGYTF. The CDR3 nucleotides are TGTGCCAGCAGTCCCCGCCAAGAGGGTTCCGGCTATGGCTACACCTTC. The chain couples TRBV2 to TRBJ1-2; no reliable D call. The CDR3 loop spans 16 amino acids. V lost 5 bases and J 4 bases, leaving 20 bases between the germline ends. Germline V gene sequence: CDR1 SNHLY, CDR2 FYNNEI.

This rearrangement joins TRBV10-2 to TRBJ2-1; D remains ambiguous. The CDR3 contains 13 residues. The V gene lost 2 bases and the J gene lost 6 bases, with 8 bases spanning the gap. Germline lookup yields CDR1 WSHSY and CDR2 SAAADI. The CDR3, as DNA: TGCGCCAGCAGTGAGGGCTACGGCAATGAGCAGTTCTTC. This translates into CASSEGYGNEQFF.

The chain links TRBV5-6 to TRBJ2-1; 8 bases are shared with TRBD2. The V gene end was trimmed by 4 bases and the J gene end by 7 bases; junction bases not matched to a gene: 13. Germline lookup yields CDR1 SGHDT and CDR2 YYEEEE. This CDR3 has 16 residues. In nucleotides, the CDR3 is TGTGCCAGCAGCAGCTGGACTAGCTCGCCTGTAAATGAGCAGTTCTTC. Translating it yields CASSSWTSSPVNEQFF.

The chain combines TRBV4-2 with TRBJ2-7, with D possibly matching TRBD1 (5 bases). The CDR3 is 16 amino acids. Germline V lookup: CDR1 LGHNA, CDR2 YNFKEQ. V was shortened by 0 bases and J by 2 bases, with 14 bases between the two germline ends. Here the CDR3 reads CASSQEPLGLAYEQYF. In nucleotides, the CDR3 is TGTGCCAGCAGCCAAGAGCCGCTGGGGCTTGCCTACGAGCAGTACTTC.

The gene calls are TRBV2 and TRBJ2-7; TRBD2 matches at 7 bases. Germline CDR1 SNHLY, CDR2 FYNNEI. With V trimmed by 2 bases and J by 6 bases, 7 bases remained unmatched. The CDR3 is made up of 14 amino acids. Here the CDR3 reads CASSEWEGLSEQYF. CDR3 sequence (DNA): TGTGCCAGCAGTGAATGGGAGGGGTTGAGCGAGCAGTACTTC. Using reference TRBV2 and TRBJ2-7 for the parts outside the CDR3, the full variable domain is EPEVTQTPSHQVTQMGQEVILRCVPISNHLYFYWYRQILGQKVEFLVSFYNNEISEKSEIFDDQFSVERPDGSNFTLKIRSTKLEDSAMYFCASSEWEGLSEQYFGPGTRLTVT.

The rearrangement joins TRBV9 to TRBJ2-2; TRBD2 matches 9 bases. The CDR3 has 15 residues. J gave up 3 bases and V 3 bases, and 3 bases lay outside the gene matches. Germline CDR1 SGDLS, CDR2 YYNGEE. CDR3 sequence (DNA): TGTGCCAGCAGCGGGACTAGCGTCGACACCGGGGAGCTGTTTTTT. Residues: CASSGTSVDTGELFF.

The J gene is TRBJ1-5, the V gene TRBV28, with D possibly matching TRBD1 (6 bases). The CDR3 is 15 amino acids. CDR1 is MDHEN, CDR2 SYDVKM, per germline. The ends were cut back, 7 bases at V and 3 bases at J, with 16 bases in the middle. The chain's CDR3 is CASTGGADLNQPQHF. In DNA, the CDR3 is TGTGCCAGCACGGGGGGGGCCGACCTCAATCAGCCCCAGCATTTT. The whole variable domain, remainder taken from reference TRBV28 and TRBJ1-5, is DVKVTQSSRYLVKRTGEKVFLECVQDMDHENMFWYRQDPGLGLRLIYFSYDVKMKEKGDIPEGYSVSREKKERFSLILESASTNQTSMYLCASTGGADLNQPQHFGDGTRLSIL.

The CDR3 region has the DNA TGCGCCAGCACCCCTTGGGGGAACACTGAAGCTTTCTTT. Translation: CASTPWGNTEAFF. J is TRBJ1-1 and V is TRBV10-2, with unresolved D. Per germline, CDR1 WSHSY and CDR2 SAAADI. This CDR3 spans 13 amino acids. V dropped 7 bases and J dropped 1 base, with 10 bases sitting between them.